The 15 T cell receptor beta chains listed next were all sequenced from one sample in a study of cytomegalovirus exposure and HLA in healthy donors. This PCR relied on a set of 60 Vbeta primers and 13 Jbeta primers. Clones were sequenced by immunoSEQ multiplex PCR, and TCRdb holds only the in-frame ones, with some missing. In the table there are 170,000 or so clones, 84% of which are singletons. Sequencing input: PBMCs. The receptors originated from a man aged 50-60 years in good health and CMV-seropositive.

Worth noting for this clone: The junction departs from germline at one end; a sequencing error may be responsible. The V gene is TRBV7-7, the J gene TRBJ2-1, with TRBD2 matching over 7 bases. The germline V gene encodes CDR1 SSHAT and CDR2 FNYEAQ (reference sequence). The CDR3 is 15 amino acids. The CDR3 nucleotides are TGTGCTAGCAGCTCGGGCGGGAGCTCCTACAATGAGCAGTTCTTC. This sequence encodes CASSSGGSSYNEQFF.

The rearrangement links TRBV9 to TRBJ1-3, with a possible D match to TRBD1 (5 bases). The CDR3 has 15 residues. Germline CDR1 reads SGDLS; CDR2 reads YYNGEE. The germline V and J ends were trimmed by 3 bases and 2 bases, with 12 bases remaining between them. This CDR3 reads CASSAAGLPGNTIYF. The DNA of the CDR3 is TGTGCCAGCAGCGCAGCAGGGCTTCCTGGAAACACCATATATTTT. The full variable domain, completed using reference TRBV9 and TRBJ1-3, is DSGVTQTPKHLITATGQRVTLRCSPRSGDLSVYWYQQSLDQGLQFLIQYYNGEERAKGNILERFSAQQFPDLHSELNLSSLELGDSALYFCASSAAGLPGNTIYFGEGSWLTVV.

This clone was counted a few times. The V call is TRBV6-1, the J call TRBJ2-3; the D is unclear. Germline CDR1 MNHNS, CDR2 SASEGT. This CDR3 region has 13 residues. With 8 bases removed from V and 1 base from J, the gap between germline ends came to 10 bases. Written as DNA, the CDR3 is TGTGCCAGCGAGCCATCCCGCACAGATACGCAGTATTTT. This encodes CASEPSRTDTQYF.

CDR3 loop: CASTPGGNYNEQFF. In DNA, the CDR3 is TGTGCCAGCACCCCAGGGGGAAACTACAATGAGCAGTTCTTC. V gene TRBV6-6 combines with J gene TRBJ2-1, with 7 bases identical to TRBD1. Per germline, CDR1 MNHNY and CDR2 SVGAGI (reference sequence). The J segment lost 3 bases and the V segment lost 7 bases, leaving 6 bases of the junction unmatched. The CDR3 length is 14 residues.

The gene calls are TRBV7-3 and TRBJ2-5, with TRBD1 matching 10 bases. Germline assignment: CDR1 SGHTA and CDR2 FQGTGA. There are 15 residues in the CDR3. V trimming: 2 bases; J trimming: 3 bases; junction bases outside the gene matches: 3. CDR3 region: CASSLGTGDEETQYF. The CDR3 DNA reads as TGTGCCAGCAGCTTAGGGACAGGGGACGAAGAGACCCAGTACTTC.

V is TRBV7-2 and J is TRBJ1-5; 7 positions match TRBD1. Looked up from germline, CDR1 is SGHTA and CDR2 is FQGNSA. The CDR3 extends over 15 amino acids. The junction had 6 bases not matched to a gene; V was cut back by 1 base and J by 6 bases. CDR3 amino acids: CASSLVAGGIQPQHF. Here the CDR3 DNA reads TGTGCCAGCAGCTTAGTCGCAGGGGGAATTCAGCCCCAGCATTTT. Combining the CDR3 with reference TRBV7-2 and TRBJ1-5 gives the whole variable domain GAGVSQSPSNKVTEKGKDVELRCDPISGHTALYWYRQSLGQGLEFLIYFQGNSAPDKSGLPSDRFSAERTGGSVSTLTIQRTQQEDSAVYLCASSLVAGGIQPQHFGDGTRLSIL.

The CDR3 nucleotides are TGTGCCAGCAGTCCCGAGTCGGGACTCATCTCCTACGAGCAGTACGTC. It translates to CASSPESGLISYEQYV. V usage is TRBV27 and J usage is TRBJ2-7, with D perhaps TRBD2 (6 bases). The CDR3 covers 16 residues. Germline loops: CDR1 MNHEY, CDR2 SMNVEV (reference sequence). The V end lost 5 bases, the J end lost 0 bases, and 17 bases lay between the germline ends.

This sequence joins TRBV5-6 and TRBJ1-1, with TRBD1 identical over 7 bases. Germline-derived CDR1 and CDR2 are SGHDT and YYEEEE. V dropped 0 bases and J dropped 1; count of bases not matched to a gene: 6. This CDR3 comprises 16 residues. This CDR3 is CASSLAVGTANTEAFF. The CDR3 bases are TGTGCCAGCAGCTTGGCAGTAGGGACAGCGAACACTGAAGCTTTCTTT.

The V gene is TRBV11-2, the J gene TRBJ2-1; D uncertain. Deletions cut 5 bases from V and 6 bases from J, with 8 bases between. The CDR3 contains 12 residues. CDR1 and CDR2 from the germline V gene are SGHAT and FQNNGV. CDR3 sequence (DNA): TGTGCCAGCAGCCCATACGGCAATGAGCAGTTCTTC. Translated: CASSPYGNEQFF.

DNA of the CDR3: TGTGCCAGCAGCGTAGGGCAGTTCAATGAGCAGTTCTTC. Translated, it gives CASSVGQFNEQFF. J is TRBJ2-1 and V is TRBV9, with no clear D. The CDR3 length is 13 residues. V lost 0 bases and J lost 6, with 7 bases in between. Per germline, CDR1 SGDLS and CDR2 YYNGEE. Filled out from reference TRBV9 and TRBJ2-1, the complete variable domain reads DSGVTQTPKHLITATGQRVTLRCSPRSGDLSVYWYQQSLDQGLQFLIQYYNGEERAKGNILERFSAQQFPDLHSELNLSSLELGDSALYFCASSVGQFNEQFFGPGTRLTVL.

The chain uses TRBV11-2 and TRBJ2-7; D is perhaps TRBD2 (5 bases). Germline values: CDR1 SGHAT, CDR2 FQNNGV. Trimming took off 5 bases at V and 9 bases at J, with 20 bases between the two ends. This CDR3 is built from 14 residues. The CDR3 DNA follows: TGTGCCAGCAGCCCTTTGGGATCTGGAGGAGGGCAGTACGTC. Translation gives CASSPLGSGGGQYV.

The chain employs TRBV18 and TRBJ2-1; TRBD1 aligns across 7 bases. Looked up from germline, CDR1 is KGHSH and CDR2 is LQKENI. The CDR3 has 15 amino acids. The ends lost 3 bases at V and 6 bases at J; junction bases unmatched: 8. The CDR3 spells CASSPPGTALNEQFF. CDR3 coding DNA: TGTGCCAGCTCACCCCCCGGGACAGCACTCAATGAGCAGTTCTTC.

This chain links TRBV5-1 with TRBJ2-5, with D uncertain. The CDR3 is 13 residues long. The V end was cut by 0 bases, the J end by 2 bases, with 5 bases between. Germline V CDR1 and CDR2: SGHRS, YFSETQ. The CDR3 here is CASSLVRQETQYF. CDR3 nucleotides: TGCGCCAGCAGCTTGGTCAGACAAGAGACCCAGTACTTC.

This rearrangement joins TRBV11-3 to TRBJ1-4, with 9 bases matching TRBD1. Per the germline V gene, CDR1 is SGHNT and CDR2 is YENEEA. This CDR3 region has 16 residues. V shed 5 bases and J 7 bases; nucleotides not matched to a gene: 11. As DNA, the CDR3 is TGTGCCAGCAGCATAGGGACAGGGAATTCCGGTGAAAAACTGTTTTTT. Protein product: CASSIGTGNSGEKLFF.

This clone was detected a few times. This chain links TRBV5-1 with TRBJ1-4; D gene unclear. Deletions cut 0 bases from V and 10 bases from J, with 4 bases between. CDR1 and CDR2 from the germline V gene are SGHRS and YFSETQ. This CDR3 spans 11 amino acids. The CDR3 bases are TGCGCCAGCAGCTTGGCGGGAAAACTGTTTTTT. Encoded protein: CASSLAGKLFF.